The 22 T cell receptor beta chains reported below all come from one sample, sequenced in a study of blood T cell repertoires in COVID-19. The method was immunoSEQ multiplex PCR; TCRdb's version includes in-frame clones alone and lacks a portion of them. The sample has some 130,000 clones; about 72% are singletons. The sample consisted of peripheral blood. These receptors all stem from an older woman with acute or convalescent COVID-19.

The V gene is TRBV4-1, the J gene TRBJ1-1, with D perhaps TRBD1 (5 bases). Germline V CDR1 and CDR2: MGHRA, YSYEKL. This CDR3 comprises 13 residues. Trimming removed 0 bases at V and 11 bases at J, with 13 bases between. The CDR3 is CASSQEAWGEAFF. The CDR3 DNA sequence: TGCGCCAGCAGCCAAGAAGCGTGGGGCGAGGCTTTCTTT.

This clone was detected only once. The chain has TRBV7-2 and TRBJ2-4; D is possibly TRBD1 (5 bases). The CDR3 is made up of 18 amino acids. Germline V lookup: CDR1 SGHTA, CDR2 FQGNSA. V lost 2 bases to trimming and J lost 1 base, with 18 bases between them. CDR3 nucleotides: TGTGCCAGCAGCTTATGGGGCATCGGCGCAGGGGCCAAAAACATTCAGTACTTC. This translates into CASSLWGIGAGAKNIQYF. Full variable domain (rest looked up from reference TRBV7-2 and TRBJ2-4): GAGVSQSPSNKVTEKGKDVELRCDPISGHTALYWYRQSLGQGLEFLIYFQGNSAPDKSGLPSDRFSAERTGGSVSTLTIQRTQQEDSAVYLCASSLWGIGAGAKNIQYFGAGTRLSVL.

The chain recombines TRBV20-1 with TRBJ2-7; D uncertain. Germline V CDR1 and CDR2: DFQATT, SNEGSKA (reference sequence). V dropped 5 bases and J dropped 2 bases, with 7 bases sitting between them. This CDR3 has 11 residues. The CDR3 region has the DNA TGCAGTGCTCCAGGTCCCTACGAGCAGTACTTC. It yields the protein CSAPGPYEQYF.

The chain employs TRBV30 and TRBJ2-1; possibly TRBD1 for D (6 bases). This CDR3 is 13 amino acids long. CDR1 and CDR2 from the germline V gene are GTSNPN and SVGIG (reference sequence). V was clipped by 2 bases and J by 3 bases, with 8 bases between them. CDR3 sequence: CAWSSQGYNEQFF. The CDR3 region has the DNA TGTGCCTGGAGTTCACAGGGCTACAATGAGCAGTTCTTC.

The chain links TRBV5-4 to TRBJ2-3; 11 bases map to TRBD1. The J segment lost 10 bases and the V segment lost 4 bases, leaving 8 bases of the junction unmatched. Per the germline V gene, CDR1 is SGHNT and CDR2 is YYREEE (reference sequence). This CDR3 has 14 residues. The CDR3 DNA follows: TGTGCCAGCAGCGCCGGACAGGGGGCGCATGCGCAGTATTTT. As protein: CASSAGQGAHAQYF.

The CDR3 nucleotides are TGTGCCAGCAGTTTAAAGGCAGGGGGTTTCACTGAAGCTTTCTTT. Encoded protein: CASSLKAGGFTEAFF. V usage is TRBV27 and J usage is TRBJ1-1, with TRBD1 identical over 7 bases. V dropped 2 bases and J dropped 4; count of bases not matched to a gene: 7. The CDR3 has 15 residues. Germline values: CDR1 MNHEY, CDR2 SMNVEV (reference sequence).

V is TRBV19 and J is TRBJ1-5, with 7 bases aligning to TRBD1. Germline V gene data show CDR1 as LNHDA and CDR2 as SQIVND (reference sequence). V shed 7 bases, J shed 4 bases, and the junction held 10 bases outside the gene matches. The CDR3 runs to 15 residues. CDR3 coding DNA: TGTGCCAGTAAAGAGAGGGACAGCTTAAATCAGCCCCAGCATTTT. Amino acid sequence: CASKERDSLNQPQHF.

This clone was seen a few times. The rearrangement uses TRBV28 and TRBJ2-1; weak D call: TRBD2 (5 bases). This CDR3 contains 14 residues. V was clipped by 3 bases and J by 1 base, with 7 bases between them. CDR1 and CDR2 from the germline V gene are MDHEN and SYDVKM. CDR3 DNA sequence: TGTGCCAGCAGTTTCGGGATTTCCTACAATGAGCAGTTCTTC. Translation: CASSFGISYNEQFF.

The V and J genes are TRBV5-1 and TRBJ1-1, with D tentatively TRBD1 (5 bases). The CDR3 is made up of 16 amino acids. V was pared by 3 bases and J by 2 bases, with 17 bases between. In germline, CDR1 is SGHRS, CDR2 YFSETQ. This CDR3 reads CASSWVAGTINTEAFF. CDR3 DNA: TGCGCCAGCAGCTGGGTCGCAGGGACTATTAACACTGAAGCTTTCTTT.

The V call is TRBV10-1, the J call TRBJ2-2; unclear D gene. V was clipped by 2 bases and J by 3 bases, with 7 bases between them. The CDR3 contains 14 residues. CDR1 is WNHNN and CDR2 is SYGVQD in the germline V gene (reference sequence). The DNA for the CDR3 is TGCGCCAGCAGTGAGAGGCAGGACACCGGGGAGCTGTTTTTT. This sequence encodes CASSERQDTGELFF.

This clone was detected only once. The CDR3 sequence: CASSSRDPGANEQFF. CDR3 bases: TGTGCCAGCAGTTCCCGGGACCCGGGAGCCAATGAGCAGTTCTTC. J is TRBJ2-1 and V is TRBV6-5; D perhaps matches TRBD2 (6 bases). Trimming cost V 4 bases and J 6 bases, with 16 bases left between them. The CDR3 covers 15 residues. The germline gives CDR1 MNHEY, CDR2 SVGAGI.

The chain recombines TRBV5-1 with TRBJ2-5; the D is unclear. The germline V gene encodes CDR1 SGHRS and CDR2 YFSETQ. This CDR3 region has 12 residues. Between the trimmed V and J ends, which lost 5 bases and 2 bases, there was a span of 7 bases. CDR3 sequence reads: CASRSSQETQYF. CDR3 sequence (DNA): TGCGCCAGCAGGAGCTCACAAGAGACCCAGTACTTC.

This clone was found a few times. V usage is TRBV6-2 or TRBV6-3 and J usage is TRBJ1-5, with D perhaps matching TRBD1 (5 bases). The CDR3 loop spans 12 amino acids. Trimming cost V 2 bases and J 9 bases, with 8 bases left between them. CDR1 is MNHEY and CDR2 is SVGEGT in the germline V gene. The CDR3 reads CASSYLGGPQHF. Here the CDR3 DNA reads TGTGCCAGCAGTTACCTGGGGGGGCCCCAGCATTTT.

This clone was seen a single time. This chain links TRBV7-8 with TRBJ2-2; 13 nucleotides agree with TRBD2. CDR1 is SGHVS and CDR2 is FQNEAQ in the germline V gene. V dropped 5 bases and J dropped 6; count of bases not matched to a gene: 6. CDR3 length equals 16 residues. CDR3 sequence: CASSPPTSGGAGELFF. CDR3 coding DNA: TGTGCCAGCAGCCCTCCTACTAGCGGGGGGGCCGGGGAGCTGTTTTTT.

CDR3 DNA sequence: TGTGCCAGCAGCTTGGTGAGCGGTCCCAAAAGCGTTCAGTACTTC. It specifies CASSLVSGPKSVQYF. The chain employs TRBV5-4 and TRBJ2-4; perhaps TRBD2 as D (5 bases). The CDR3 consists of 15 residues. Trimming left V 0 bases short and J 11 bases short, with 18 bases between. Looked up from germline, CDR1 is SGHNT and CDR2 is YYREEE (reference sequence).

The chain joins TRBV7-9 to TRBJ2-6, with unresolved D. Trimming left V 5 bases short and J 0 bases short, with 11 bases between. There are 16 residues in the CDR3. Germline V lookup: CDR1 SEHNR, CDR2 FQNEAQ (reference sequence). The CDR3 coding sequence is TGTGCCAGCAGCCCGCGGCACCACTCTGGGGCCAACGTCCTGACTTTC. This sequence encodes CASSPRHHSGANVLTF. Drawing the rest from reference TRBV7-9 and TRBJ2-6, the complete variable domain is DTGVSQNPRHKITKRGQNVTFRCDPISEHNRLYWYRQTLGQGPEFLTYFQNEAQLEKSRLLSDRFSAERPKGSFSTLEIQRTEQGDSAMYLCASSPRHHSGANVLTFGAGSRLTVL.

This CDR3 reads CASSPPDSPLHF. CDR3 bases: TGTGCCAGCAGCCCTCCGGATTCACCCCTCCACTTT. The chain couples TRBV12-3 or TRBV12-4 to TRBJ1-6; D is undetermined. CDR3 size: 12 residues. The V and J ends lost 6 bases and 8 bases respectively, with 8 bases between them.

The chain combines TRBV7-2 with TRBJ2-4, with D perhaps matching TRBD2 (6 bases). Germline lookup yields CDR1 SGHTA and CDR2 FQGNSA. The CDR3 totals 14 residues. The germline V and J ends were trimmed by 1 base and 6 bases, with 10 bases remaining between them. CDR3 bases: TGTGCCAGCAGCTTAGGGGACTCCGGAAACATTCAGTACTTC. It encodes CASSLGDSGNIQYF.

This sequence joins TRBV11-2 and TRBJ1-3, with D maybe TRBD1 (5 bases). Germline CDR1 reads SGHAT; CDR2 reads FQNNGV. The CDR3 has 16 amino acids. The germline V and J ends were trimmed by 2 bases and 0 bases, with 11 bases remaining between them. CDR3 sequence: CASSLNRFSSGNTIYF. The CDR3 nucleotides read TGTGCCAGCAGCTTAAACAGGTTTTCCTCTGGAAACACCATATATTTT.

The chain has TRBV25-1 and TRBJ2-1, with a possible D match to TRBD1 (5 bases). CDR1 is MGHDK and CDR2 is SYGVNS in the germline V gene. The ends were cut back, 5 bases at V and 10 bases at J, with 9 bases in the middle. This CDR3 region has 11 residues. The CDR3 is CASSPRTEQFF. In DNA form, the CDR3 reads TGTGCCAGCAGTCCCCGGACAGAGCAGTTCTTC.

The chain links TRBV2 to TRBJ1-1; D is ambiguous. Germline CDR1 and CDR2: SNHLY and FYNNEI. The length of the CDR3 is 14 residues. Trimming pared 4 bases from V and 0 bases from J, leaving 9 bases between. CDR3 loop: CASSGRVLNTEAFF. CDR3 nucleotide sequence: TGTGCCAGCAGTGGGCGGGTACTGAACACTGAAGCTTTCTTT.

CDR3 in DNA: TGTGCCAGCAGCTTAGTGGAGGGTTCGCCCCTCCACTTT. Its translation is CASSLVEGSPLHF. The V and J genes are TRBV7-2 and TRBJ1-6; D is ambiguous. The length of the CDR3 is 13 residues. V was clipped by 1 base and J by 13 bases, with 11 bases between them. Germline V CDR1 and CDR2: SGHTA, FQGNSA.